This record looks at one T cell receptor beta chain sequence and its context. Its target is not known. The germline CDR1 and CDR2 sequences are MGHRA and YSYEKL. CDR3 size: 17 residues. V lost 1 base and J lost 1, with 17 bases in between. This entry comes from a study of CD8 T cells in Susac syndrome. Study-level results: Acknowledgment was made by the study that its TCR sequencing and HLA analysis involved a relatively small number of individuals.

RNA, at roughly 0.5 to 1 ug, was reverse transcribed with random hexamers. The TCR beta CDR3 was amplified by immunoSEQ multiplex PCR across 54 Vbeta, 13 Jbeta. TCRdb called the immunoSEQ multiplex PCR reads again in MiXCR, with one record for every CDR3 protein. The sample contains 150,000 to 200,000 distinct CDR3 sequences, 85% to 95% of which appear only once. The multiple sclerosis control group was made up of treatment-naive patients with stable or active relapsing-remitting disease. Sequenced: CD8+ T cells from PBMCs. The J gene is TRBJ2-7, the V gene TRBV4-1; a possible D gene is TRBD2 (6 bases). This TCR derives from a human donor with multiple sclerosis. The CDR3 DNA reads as TGCGCCAGCAGCCAAGGGAGCGGGCCAACTCCTTCCTACGAGCAGTACTTC. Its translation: CASSQGSGPTPSYEQYF.